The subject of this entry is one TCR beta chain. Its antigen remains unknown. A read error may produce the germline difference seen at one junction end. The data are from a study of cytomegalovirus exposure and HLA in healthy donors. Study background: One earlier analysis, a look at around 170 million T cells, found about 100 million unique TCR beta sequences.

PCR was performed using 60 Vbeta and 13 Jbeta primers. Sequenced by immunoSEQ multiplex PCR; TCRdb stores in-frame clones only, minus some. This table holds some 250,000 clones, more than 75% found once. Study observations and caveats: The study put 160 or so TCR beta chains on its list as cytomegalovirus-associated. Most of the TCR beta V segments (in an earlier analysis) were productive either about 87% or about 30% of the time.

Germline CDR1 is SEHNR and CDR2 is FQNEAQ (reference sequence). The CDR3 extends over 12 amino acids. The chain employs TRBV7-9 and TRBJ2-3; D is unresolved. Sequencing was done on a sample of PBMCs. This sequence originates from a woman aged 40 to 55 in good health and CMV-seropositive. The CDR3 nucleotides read TGTTCCAGCACTTTAAACACAGATACGCAGTATTTT. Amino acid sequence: CSSTLNTDTQYF.